This T cell receptor (beta chain) was recorded in a study of blood T cell repertoires in COVID-19. Sequencing was performed with immunoSEQ multiplex PCR; in TCRdb, only in-frame clones are kept and a portion is missing. The sample carries approximately 250,000 clones, 88% recorded once. The germline CDR1 and CDR2 sequences are SGHTS and YDEGEE. V was clipped by 4 bases and J by 10 bases, with 11 bases between them. The CDR3 runs to 11 residues. The rearrangement links TRBV5-8 to TRBJ1-1, with D unclear. The sequence was collected from a woman aged 70 to 79 with COVID-19, enrolled during active disease. Sequences were obtained from peripheral blood. In DNA, the CDR3 is TGTGCCAGCAGCCTGGACCGAGGAGCTTTCTTT. Translating it yields CASSLDRGAFF.